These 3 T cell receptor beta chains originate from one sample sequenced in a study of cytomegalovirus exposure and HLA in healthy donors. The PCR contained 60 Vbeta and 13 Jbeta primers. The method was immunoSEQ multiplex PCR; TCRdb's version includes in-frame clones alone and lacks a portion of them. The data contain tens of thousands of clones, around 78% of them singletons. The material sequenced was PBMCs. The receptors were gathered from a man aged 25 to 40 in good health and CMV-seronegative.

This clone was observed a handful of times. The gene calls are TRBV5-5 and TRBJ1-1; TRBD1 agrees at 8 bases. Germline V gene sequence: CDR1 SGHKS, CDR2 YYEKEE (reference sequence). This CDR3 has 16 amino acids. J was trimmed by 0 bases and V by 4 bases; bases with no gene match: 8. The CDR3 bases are TGTGCCAGCAGCGCGGGACAGGTAGGAATGAACACTGAAGCTTTCTTT. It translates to CASSAGQVGMNTEAFF.

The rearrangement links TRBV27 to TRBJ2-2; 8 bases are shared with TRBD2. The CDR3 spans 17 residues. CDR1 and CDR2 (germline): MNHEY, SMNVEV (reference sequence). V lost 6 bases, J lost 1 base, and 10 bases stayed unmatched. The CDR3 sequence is CASRLGAGAGNTGELFF. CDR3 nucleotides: TGTGCCAGCAGATTAGGAGCGGGGGCAGGGAACACCGGGGAGCTGTTTTTT.

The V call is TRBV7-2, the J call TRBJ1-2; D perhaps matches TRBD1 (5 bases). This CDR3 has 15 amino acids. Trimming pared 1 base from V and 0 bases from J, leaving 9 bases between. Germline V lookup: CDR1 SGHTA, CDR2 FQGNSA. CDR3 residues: CASSLGGVANYGYTF. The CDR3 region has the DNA TGTGCCAGCAGCTTAGGGGGGGTGGCTAACTATGGCTACACCTTC.